Listed below are T cell receptor beta chains from one sample, sequenced in a study of shared clonotypes between healthy human individuals. Only in-frame clones appear in the TCRdb table, and some are missing; sequencing was by immunoSEQ multiplex PCR. The sample has approximately 1.5 million clones; approximately 98% are singletons. Sequencing used naive CD4+ T cells sorted from blood. These receptors were collected from a man aged 25 to 40 in good health. Both conserved end residues are part of each CDR3. A D gene is named only where the DNA matches it firmly. Not every row has a clone size; where given, it reads once, few, many or a size class.

j_gene: TRBJ1-3
v_gene: TRBV7-9
d_gene: .
abundance: once
CDR3nt: TGTGCCAGCAGGGACCCGGGCCTCTCTGGAAACACCATATATTTT
CDR3aa: CASRDPGLSGNTIYF

j_gene: TRBJ2-7
v_gene: TRBV9
d_gene: .
abundance: .
CDR3nt: TGTGCCAGCAGCGTAGAAGCGACTAGCGAGCAGTACTTC
CDR3aa: CASSVEATSEQYF

j_gene: TRBJ1-2
v_gene: TRBV27
d_gene: .
abundance: .
CDR3nt: TGTGCCAGCAGTTCTATCCGGGGAAGTGATGGCTACACCTTC
CDR3aa: CASSSIRGSDGYTF

j_gene: TRBJ2-3
v_gene: TRBV19
d_gene: TRBD1
abundance: .
CDR3nt: TGTGCCAGTAGTACCCGGGACAGAAGCACAGATACGCAGTATTTT
CDR3aa: CASSTRDRSTDTQYF

j_gene: TRBJ1-1
v_gene: TRBV30
d_gene: TRBD1
abundance: .
CDR3nt: TGTGCCTGGGGCTATGAAATAGGGGGACAGGGTTGGGGTGAAGCTTTCTTT
CDR3aa: CAWGYEIGGQGWGEAFF

j_gene: TRBJ2-7
v_gene: TRBV2
d_gene: .
abundance: .
CDR3nt: TGTGCCAGCAGTGAAGCAAAAGGGGGCGAGCAGTACTTC
CDR3aa: CASSEAKGGEQYF

j_gene: TRBJ2-3
v_gene: TRBV29-1
d_gene: .
abundance: .
CDR3nt: TGCAGCCAACTTGTGGGAGCTTCCGGGGATACGCAGTATTTT
CDR3aa: CSQLVGASGDTQYF

j_gene: TRBJ2-3
v_gene: TRBV18
d_gene: TRBD1
abundance: .
CDR3nt: TGTGCCAGCTCACCGGACAGGGGGTATGCAGATACGCAGTATTTT
CDR3aa: CASSPDRGYADTQYF

j_gene: TRBJ1-5
v_gene: TRBV6-4
d_gene: .
abundance: .
CDR3nt: TGTGCCCACCTTTATCCCAGCGTTCCTGCCAATCAGCCCCAGCATTTT
CDR3aa: CAHLYPSVPANQPQHF

j_gene: TRBJ1-1
v_gene: TRBV25-1
d_gene: .
abundance: .
CDR3nt: TGTGCCAGCATGAACAGTTGGGGGGGGAGGACTGAAGCTTTCTTT
CDR3aa: CASMNSWGGRTEAFF

j_gene: TRBJ2-5
v_gene: TRBV19
d_gene: .
abundance: .
CDR3nt: TGTGCCAGTAGTATGGTGGGGGGAGAGACCCAGTACTTC
CDR3aa: CASSMVGGETQYF

j_gene: TRBJ2-3
v_gene: TRBV10-1
d_gene: TRBD1
abundance: .
CDR3nt: TGCGCCAGCCAGCCGGGACAGGGTGGGCAGGCAGATACGCAGTATTTT
CDR3aa: CASQPGQGGQADTQYF

j_gene: TRBJ1-1
v_gene: TRBV27
d_gene: .
abundance: .
CDR3nt: TGTGCCAGCTGCAGGATACAGGGATGCACTGAAGCTTTCTTT
CDR3aa: CASCRIQGCTEAFF

j_gene: TRBJ2-5
v_gene: TRBV5-1
d_gene: TRBD2
abundance: once
CDR3nt: TGCGCCAGCAGCTCCCCCAGCGGGGTACAAGAGACCCAGTACTTC
CDR3aa: CASSSPSGVQETQYF

j_gene: TRBJ1-2
v_gene: TRBV27
d_gene: .
abundance: .
CDR3nt: TGTGCCAGCAGTTCAACAGGCGGCTATGGCTACACCTTC
CDR3aa: CASSSTGGYGYTF

j_gene: TRBJ1-5
v_gene: TRBV5-8
d_gene: .
abundance: .
CDR3nt: TGTGCCAGCAGTTCTGGGGGGACTGGAGCCCAGCATTTT
CDR3aa: CASSSGGTGAQHF